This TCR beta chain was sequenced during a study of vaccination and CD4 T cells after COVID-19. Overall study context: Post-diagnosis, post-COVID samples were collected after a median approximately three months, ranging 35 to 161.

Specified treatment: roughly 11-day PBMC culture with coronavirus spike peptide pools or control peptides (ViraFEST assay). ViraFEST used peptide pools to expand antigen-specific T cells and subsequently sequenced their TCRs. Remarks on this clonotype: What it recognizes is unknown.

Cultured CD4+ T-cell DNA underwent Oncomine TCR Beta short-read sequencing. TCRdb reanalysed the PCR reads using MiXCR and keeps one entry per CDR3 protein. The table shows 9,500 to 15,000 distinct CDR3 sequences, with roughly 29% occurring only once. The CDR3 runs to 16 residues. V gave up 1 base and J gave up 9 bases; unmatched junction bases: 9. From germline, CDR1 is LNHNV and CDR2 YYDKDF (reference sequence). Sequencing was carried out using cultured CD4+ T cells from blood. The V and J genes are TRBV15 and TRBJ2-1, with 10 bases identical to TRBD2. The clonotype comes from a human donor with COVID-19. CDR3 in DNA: TGTGCCACCAGCAGAGGCGGCAGCGGGGGGGCCATTGAGCAGTTCTTC. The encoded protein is CATSRGGSGGAIEQFF.